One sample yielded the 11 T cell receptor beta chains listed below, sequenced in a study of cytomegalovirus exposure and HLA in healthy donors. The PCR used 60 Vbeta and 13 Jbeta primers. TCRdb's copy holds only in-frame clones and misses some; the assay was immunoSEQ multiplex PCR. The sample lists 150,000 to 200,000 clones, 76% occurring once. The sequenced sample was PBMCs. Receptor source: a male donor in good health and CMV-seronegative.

The CDR3 region is CASSVEGGGYTF. As DNA, the CDR3 is TGTGCCAGCAGTGTCGAGGGAGGCGGCTACACCTTC. V is TRBV2 and J is TRBJ1-2, with unresolved D. The CDR3 is 12 amino acids. V lost 4 bases, J lost 8 bases, and 11 bases lay in between. From germline, CDR1 is SNHLY and CDR2 FYNNEI.

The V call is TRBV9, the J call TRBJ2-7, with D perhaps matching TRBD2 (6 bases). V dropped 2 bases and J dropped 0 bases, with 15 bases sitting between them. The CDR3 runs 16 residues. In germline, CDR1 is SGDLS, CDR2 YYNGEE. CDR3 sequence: CASSVGSGLVSYEQYF. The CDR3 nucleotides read TGTGCCAGCAGCGTGGGGAGCGGGTTGGTCTCCTACGAGCAGTACTTC.

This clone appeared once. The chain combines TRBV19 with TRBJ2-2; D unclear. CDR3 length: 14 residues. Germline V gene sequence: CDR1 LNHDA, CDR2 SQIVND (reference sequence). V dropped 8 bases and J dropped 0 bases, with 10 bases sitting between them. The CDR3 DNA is TGTGCCAGTCGACTGACCGCGAACACCGGGGAGCTGTTTTTT. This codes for CASRLTANTGELFF.

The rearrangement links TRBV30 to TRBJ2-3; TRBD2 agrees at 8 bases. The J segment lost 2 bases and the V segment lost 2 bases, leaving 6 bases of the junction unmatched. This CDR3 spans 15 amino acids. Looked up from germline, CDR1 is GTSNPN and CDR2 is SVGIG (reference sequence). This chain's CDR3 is CAWSSIAGNTDTQYF. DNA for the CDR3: TGTGCCTGGAGTTCAATAGCGGGGAACACAGATACGCAGTATTTT.

Here the CDR3 reads CASSLVASPTGELFF. In nucleotides, the CDR3 is TGTGCCAGCAGCTTGGTAGCCAGTCCCACCGGGGAGCTGTTTTTT. V gene TRBV5-5 combines with J gene TRBJ2-2; no firm D call. Looked up from germline, CDR1 is SGHKS and CDR2 is YYEKEE (reference sequence). The CDR3 is made up of 15 amino acids. The germline V and J ends were trimmed by 0 bases and 4 bases, with 10 bases remaining between them.

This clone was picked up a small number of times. This CDR3 reads CASSQTSGGASNEQFF. As DNA, the CDR3 is TGCGCCAGCAGCCAAACTAGCGGGGGGGCTTCTAATGAGCAGTTCTTC. The chain uses TRBV4-1 and TRBJ2-1; 13 positions match TRBD2. Germline CDR1 is MGHRA and CDR2 is YSYEKL. V was pared by 2 bases and J by 7 bases, with 5 bases of the junction left unmatched. The CDR3 contains 16 residues.

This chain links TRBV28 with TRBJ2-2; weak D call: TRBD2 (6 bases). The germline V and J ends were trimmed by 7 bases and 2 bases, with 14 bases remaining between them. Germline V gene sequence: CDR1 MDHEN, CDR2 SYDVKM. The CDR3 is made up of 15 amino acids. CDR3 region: CASNSGGVNTGELFF. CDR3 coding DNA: TGTGCCAGCAATTCTGGAGGGGTCAACACCGGGGAGCTGTTTTTT.

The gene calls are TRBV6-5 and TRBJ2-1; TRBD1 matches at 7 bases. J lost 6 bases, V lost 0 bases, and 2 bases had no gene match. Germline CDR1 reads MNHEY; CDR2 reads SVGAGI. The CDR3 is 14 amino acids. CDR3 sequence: CASSYSTGTNEQFF. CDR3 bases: TGTGCCAGCAGTTACTCGACAGGGACCAATGAGCAGTTCTTC.

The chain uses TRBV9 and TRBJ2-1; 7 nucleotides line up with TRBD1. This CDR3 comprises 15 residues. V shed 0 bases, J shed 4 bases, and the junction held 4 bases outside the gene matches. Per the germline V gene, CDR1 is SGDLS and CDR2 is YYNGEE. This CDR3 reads CASSVEGGAYNEQFF. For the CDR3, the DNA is TGTGCCAGCAGCGTAGAAGGGGGCGCTTACAATGAGCAGTTCTTC.

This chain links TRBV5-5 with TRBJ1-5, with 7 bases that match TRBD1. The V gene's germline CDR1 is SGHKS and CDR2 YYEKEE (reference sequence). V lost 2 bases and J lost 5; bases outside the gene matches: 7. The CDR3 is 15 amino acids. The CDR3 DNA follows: TGTGCCAGCAGCTTCCGGCCAGGGGGTTATCAGCCCCAGCATTTT. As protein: CASSFRPGGYQPQHF.

CDR3: CASSSSDRGGQETQYF. Written as DNA, the CDR3 is TGTGCCAGCAGCTCTAGCGACAGGGGGGGGCAAGAGACCCAGTACTTC. This rearrangement joins TRBV11-2 to TRBJ2-5, with 9 bases aligning to TRBD1. CDR1 is SGHAT, CDR2 FQNNGV, per germline. Unmatched junction bases numbered 8, after V lost 4 bases and J lost 2 bases. There are 16 residues in the CDR3.